The T cell receptor (beta chain) under discussion was sequenced for a study of blood T cell repertoires in COVID-19. Study-wide background: The cDNA or gDNA used as material had been derived from T cells, B-cell-depleted T cells, or PBMCs.

Germline V gene sequence: CDR1 SEHNR, CDR2 FQNEAQ (reference sequence). Trimming pared 4 bases from V and 1 base from J, leaving 7 bases between. CDR3 length: 13 residues. How the authors handled the data: Estimation of nucleated cell counts relied on the amplification of reference gene primers. TCRdb's copy holds only in-frame clones and misses some; the assay was immunoSEQ multiplex PCR. Clonal size and the V and J genes are those of that table, whereas D and trimming came from the DNA. The sample yields approximately 100,000 clones, approximately 86% seen once. The sequencing sample was made of peripheral blood. The chain couples TRBV7-9 to TRBJ1-1; no clear D gene. The source of this sequence is a man between 50 and 59 years old with acute or convalescent COVID-19. CDR3 amino acids: CASSYEANTEAFF. In DNA, the CDR3 is TGTGCCAGCAGCTATGAAGCGAACACTGAAGCTTTCTTT.